This T cell receptor beta chain was retrieved from a study of blood T cell repertoires in COVID-19. At the level of the study: Specimens from acute and convalescent COVID-19 originated in the United States, Italy and Spain. PBMCs, B-cell-depleted T cells, or T cells provided the cDNA or gDNA that made up the material.

Per the original data handling: How many nucleated cells were present was estimated from reference gene primer amplification. Assay: immunoSEQ multiplex PCR; the TCRdb copy retains only in-frame clones and omits some. That table furnishes V, J and clone size, whereas the DNA furnished D and trimming. Of about 230,000 clones in the sample, roughly 84% were seen once. Germline CDR1 is SGHRS and CDR2 is YFSETQ. V lost 4 bases and J lost 2, with 11 bases in between. The CDR3 sequence is 14 residues long. This chain joins TRBV5-1 and TRBJ2-3; tentative D call: TRBD2 (6 bases). The sequencing input was peripheral blood. This receptor was taken from a woman aged 50 to 60 with acute or convalescent COVID-19. This CDR3 reads CASSHGGNTDTQYF. The CDR3 nucleotides read TGCGCCAGCAGCCACGGCGGGAACACAGATACGCAGTATTTT.